This TCR beta chain was retrieved from a study of stem cell transplantation in POMP-related autoinflammatory disease. Study observations and caveats: In PRAID patients, the number of distinct TRB V-J gene pairings was restricted. PRAID patients trended toward lower TRB diversity and higher clonality in all analyzed T-cell subsets.

Data came from immunoSEQ multiplex PCR; TCRdb stores just in-frame clones and leaves some out. This sample has 68,000 or so clones, with approximately 90% found just once. Comment on this clone: The antigen remains undetermined.

This sample comprised CD4+ T cells from PBMCs, obtained after stem cell transplantation. This sequence was found in a human patient with POMP-related autoinflammation and immune dysregulation (PRAID). Some of the T cells may derive from the graft donor.

Here the CDR3 DNA reads TGTGCCAGCAGTTTCTCTGGGAGAGGCATGAACACTGAAGCTTTCTTT. Translated: CASSFSGRGMNTEAFF. V is TRBV28 and J is TRBJ1-1, with D uncertain. V was clipped by 3 bases and J by 0 bases, with 14 bases between them. Germline assignment: CDR1 MDHEN and CDR2 SYDVKM. CDR3 length equals 16 residues.